This is a list of T cell receptor beta chains from one sample in a study of T-cell memory formation after mild COVID-19. MiXCR, run by TCRdb on the 5' RACE reads, gives a single entry per CDR3 protein. The sample contains around 190,000 distinct CDR3 sequences, approximately 17% of which appear only once. Sequenced: PBMCs or a T cell subset sorted from them (not recorded which). These receptors originate from a man aged 18 to 29 who had mild COVID-19 (a few samples of this study predate the infection). Cell type and time point are not known. Each CDR3 is given with its conserved first and last residue. Fields, in order: clone size, D gene, V gene, J gene, CDR3 DNA, CDR3 protein. D genes are given only for firm matches. The size entry is marked missing in some rows and otherwise reads once, few, many or a size class.

many	-	TRBV5-1	TRBJ2-1	TGCGCCAGCAGCTCGGGGGGCCGGGGGCCCTACAATGAGCAGTTCTTC	CASSSGGRGPYNEQFF
-	TRBD1	TRBV7-9	TRBJ1-2	TGTGCCAGCAGCTTATCAGGGGGCCTATTAGGCTACACCTTC	CASSLSGGLLGYTF
-	-	TRBV4-3	TRBJ1-2	TGCGCCAGCAGCCAAACCAGTCTGATTCAGGATTACACCTTC	CASSQTSLIQDYTF
many	-	TRBV5-1	TRBJ1-5	TGCGCCAGCAGCTTGGGACCCAATCAGCCCCAGCATTTT	CASSLGPNQPQHF
-	-	TRBV3-1	TRBJ2-5	TGTGCCAGCAGCCAAGGAGGGGTGGCGACCCAGTACTTC	CASSQGGVATQYF
many	TRBD2	TRBV20-1	TRBJ2-1	TGCAGTGCTATGGGAGGGCTATACAATGAGCAGTTCTTC	CSAMGGLYNEQFF
-	TRBD1	TRBV6-5	TRBJ2-1	TGTGCCAGCAGTTACCCGGGACAGGGGAGAAATGAGCAGTTCTTC	CASSYPGQGRNEQFF
-	-	TRBV5-1	TRBJ1-6	TGCGCCAGCAGCTTAGAGGACATCAGGAGATCACCCCTCCACTTT	CASSLEDIRRSPLHF
many	TRBD1	TRBV4-1	TRBJ1-6	TGCGCCAGCAGCCCAGCCCCGGGACAGGGGTATCCGTCACCCCTCCACTTT	CASSPAPGQGYPSPLHF
many	-	TRBV5-1	TRBJ1-3	TGTGCCAGCAGTTTGGGGGCCTCTGGAAACACCATATATTTT	CASSLGASGNTIYF
few	-	TRBV9	TRBJ1-1	TGTGCCAGCAGCGCCACGACTGTAACTGAAGCTTTCTTT	CASSATTVTEAFF
-	TRBD2	TRBV10-3	TRBJ2-5	TGTGCCATGAGCGGGGGGTCGCCCCAAGAGACCCAGTACTTC	CAMSGGSPQETQYF
few	-	TRBV4-3	TRBJ1-5	TGCGCCAGCAGCCAAGATAGGGGGGCGTCTCAGCCCCAGCATTTT	CASSQDRGASQPQHF
-	TRBD1	TRBV5-6	TRBJ1-5	TGTGCCAGCAGCTACTGGGACAGGGGAACTCAGCCCCAGCATTTT	CASSYWDRGTQPQHF
-	-	TRBV28	TRBJ1-5	TGTGCCAGCAGTACCAGGGAAGACGTCCAGCCCCAGCATTTT	CASSTREDVQPQHF
few	-	TRBV5-1	TRBJ1-3	TGCGCCAGCAGCGAGGGCCTCGGTGGAAACACCATATATTTT	CASSEGLGGNTIYF
medium-sized	-	TRBV7-2	TRBJ2-1	TGTGCCAGCAGCTGGGGACGGCACAATGAGCAGTTCTTC	CASSWGRHNEQFF
-	TRBD2	TRBV12-3/TRBV12-4	TRBJ2-5	TGTGCCAGCAGCCGGCGGGGGGGCGGAGAGACCCAGTACTTC	CASSRRGGGETQYF
-	TRBD1	TRBV12-3/TRBV12-4	TRBJ2-7	TGTGCCAGCAGTTTAGCGGGGTGGGACAGGAATGGAGAGCAGTACTTC	CASSLAGWDRNGEQYF
-	-	TRBV7-9	TRBJ1-1	TGTGCCAGCAGCAGAGCCGGGGGTACGGCTTTCTTT	CASSRAGGTAFF
many	TRBD2	TRBV7-2	TRBJ2-1	TGTGCCAGCAGCCCCGGCGGGGGGACCCCTCGAAATGAGCAGTTCTTC	CASSPGGGTPRNEQFF
-	TRBD2	TRBV19	TRBJ2-1	TGTGCCAGTAGACTAGCGGGGGGCCCGAATGAGCAGTTCTTC	CASRLAGGPNEQFF
few	TRBD2	TRBV7-2	TRBJ2-7	TGTGCCAGCAGCTTCGGAGCGGGGAGATCCTACGAGCAGTACTTC	CASSFGAGRSYEQYF
-	-	TRBV7-6	TRBJ2-1	TGTGCCAGCAGCTTACCGCAGGGAGGTGAGCAGTTCTTC	CASSLPQGGEQFF
-	TRBD2	TRBV20-1	TRBJ2-3	TGCAGTGCTAGAGGCAGGAGCGGGGGAGAGAGCACAGATACGCAGTATTTT	CSARGRSGGESTDTQYF
-	TRBD2	TRBV7-9	TRBJ2-2	TGTGCCAGCAGCTTTCACGGGGGAGGGACCGGGGAGCTGTTTTTT	CASSFHGGGTGELFF
-	-	TRBV5-1	TRBJ2-1	TGCGCCAGCAGCTTGTCCGTTAGCTCCTACAATGAGCAGTTCTTC	CASSLSVSSYNEQFF
few	-	TRBV6-2/TRBV6-3	TRBJ1-1	TGTGCCAGCCAACAGGGCACTGAAGCTTTCTTT	CASQQGTEAFF
few	-	TRBV6-2/TRBV6-3	TRBJ1-5	TGTGCCAGCAGTTACTCGATAGGAGCCTATAGCAATCAGCCCCAGCATTTT	CASSYSIGAYSNQPQHF
-	-	TRBV12-3/TRBV12-4	TRBJ1-4	TGTGCCAGCACCCAGGACGGGCGTTATGAAAAACTGTTTTTT	CASTQDGRYEKLFF
medium-sized	-	TRBV20-1	TRBJ1-5	TGCAGTGCTAGAGACAGCGGAAATCAGCCCCAGCATTTT	CSARDSGNQPQHF
few	TRBD2	TRBV7-8	TRBJ2-7	TGTGCCAGCAGCCCCGAGCTAGCGGGGGCCTACGAGCAGTACTTC	CASSPELAGAYEQYF
-	-	TRBV27	TRBJ1-1	TGTGCCAGCAGTACCCGAGGGGGTCTTGTCACTGAAGCTTTCTTT	CASSTRGGLVTEAFF
-	-	TRBV6-5	TRBJ1-2	TGTGCCAGCAGGCACAGGCAGAACTATGGCTACACCTTC	CASRHRQNYGYTF
many	-	TRBV11-2	TRBJ1-4	TGTGCCAGCAGCCAACAGGAATTTAGTGAAAAACTGTTTTTT	CASSQQEFSEKLFF
-	-	TRBV6-2/TRBV6-3	TRBJ2-1	TGTGCCAGCAGGCGGCACAATAAGCAGTTCTTC	CASRRHNKQFF